This TCR beta chain came from a study of blood T cell repertoires in COVID-19. Study details: Donors in the United States, Italy and Spain gave samples during acute or convalescent COVID-19.

The V gene end was trimmed by 8 bases and the J gene end by 7 bases; junction bases not matched to a gene: 11. The CDR3 runs to 13 residues. Per the germline V gene, CDR1 is LGHDT and CDR2 is YNNKEL (reference sequence). TCRdb's table, derived via immunoSEQ multiplex PCR, lists solely in-frame clones and lacks some. The data show around 250,000 clones, about 83% seen once. The chain recombines TRBV3-1 (or the pseudogene TRBV3-2) with TRBJ2-7; 7 nucleotides match TRBD1. Sequenced sample: peripheral blood. This TCR came from a man older than 75 with acute or convalescent COVID-19. The CDR3 is CASWRQGLGEQYF. For the CDR3, the DNA is TGTGCCAGCTGGAGACAGGGATTGGGGGAGCAGTACTTC.